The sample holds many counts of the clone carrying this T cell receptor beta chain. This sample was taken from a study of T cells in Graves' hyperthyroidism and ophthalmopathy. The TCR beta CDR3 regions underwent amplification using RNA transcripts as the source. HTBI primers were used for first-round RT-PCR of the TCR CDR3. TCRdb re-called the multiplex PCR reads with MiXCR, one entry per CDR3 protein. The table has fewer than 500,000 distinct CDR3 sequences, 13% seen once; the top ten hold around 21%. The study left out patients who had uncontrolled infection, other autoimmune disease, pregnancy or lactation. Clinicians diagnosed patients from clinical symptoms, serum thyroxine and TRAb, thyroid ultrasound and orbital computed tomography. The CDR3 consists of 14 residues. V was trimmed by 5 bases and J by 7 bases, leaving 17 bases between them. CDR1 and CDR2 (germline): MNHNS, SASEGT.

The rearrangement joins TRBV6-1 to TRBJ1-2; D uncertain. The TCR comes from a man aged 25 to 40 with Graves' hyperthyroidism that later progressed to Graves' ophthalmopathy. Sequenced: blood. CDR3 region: CASSPPRPGSGYTF. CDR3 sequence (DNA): TGTGCCAGCAGTCCCCCCCGGCCGGGATCTGGCTACACCTTC.